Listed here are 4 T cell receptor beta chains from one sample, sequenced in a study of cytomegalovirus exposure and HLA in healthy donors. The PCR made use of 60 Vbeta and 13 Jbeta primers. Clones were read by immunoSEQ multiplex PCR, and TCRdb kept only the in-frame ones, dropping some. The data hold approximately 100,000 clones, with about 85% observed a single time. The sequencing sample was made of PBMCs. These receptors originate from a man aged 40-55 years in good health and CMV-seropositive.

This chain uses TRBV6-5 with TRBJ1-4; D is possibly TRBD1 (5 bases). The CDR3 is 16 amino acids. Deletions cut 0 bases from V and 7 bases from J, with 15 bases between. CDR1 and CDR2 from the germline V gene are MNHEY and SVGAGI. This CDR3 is CASSYSSPGRGEKLFF. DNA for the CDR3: TGTGCCAGCAGTTACTCGAGTCCAGGGCGAGGTGAAAAACTGTTTTTT.

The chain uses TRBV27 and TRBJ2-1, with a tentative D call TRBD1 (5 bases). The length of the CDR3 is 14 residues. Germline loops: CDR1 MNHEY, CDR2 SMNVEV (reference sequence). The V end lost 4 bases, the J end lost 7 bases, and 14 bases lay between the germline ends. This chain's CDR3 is CASSWQGPWNEQFF. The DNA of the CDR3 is TGTGCCAGCAGTTGGCAGGGCCCTTGGAATGAGCAGTTCTTC.

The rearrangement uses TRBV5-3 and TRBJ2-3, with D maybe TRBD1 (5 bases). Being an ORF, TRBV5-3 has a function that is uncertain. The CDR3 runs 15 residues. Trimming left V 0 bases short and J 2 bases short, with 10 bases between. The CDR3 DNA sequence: TGTGCCAGAAGCTTGGCACAGGTCTTCACAGATACGCAGTATTTT. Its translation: CARSLAQVFTDTQYF.

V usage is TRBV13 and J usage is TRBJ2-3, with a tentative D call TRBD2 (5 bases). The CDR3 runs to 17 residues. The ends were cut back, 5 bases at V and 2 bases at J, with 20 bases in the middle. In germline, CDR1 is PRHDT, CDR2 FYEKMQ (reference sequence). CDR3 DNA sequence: TGTGCCAGCAGCACACAAGACCCGGGGTCTGTCACAGATACGCAGTATTTT. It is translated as CASSTQDPGSVTDTQYF.